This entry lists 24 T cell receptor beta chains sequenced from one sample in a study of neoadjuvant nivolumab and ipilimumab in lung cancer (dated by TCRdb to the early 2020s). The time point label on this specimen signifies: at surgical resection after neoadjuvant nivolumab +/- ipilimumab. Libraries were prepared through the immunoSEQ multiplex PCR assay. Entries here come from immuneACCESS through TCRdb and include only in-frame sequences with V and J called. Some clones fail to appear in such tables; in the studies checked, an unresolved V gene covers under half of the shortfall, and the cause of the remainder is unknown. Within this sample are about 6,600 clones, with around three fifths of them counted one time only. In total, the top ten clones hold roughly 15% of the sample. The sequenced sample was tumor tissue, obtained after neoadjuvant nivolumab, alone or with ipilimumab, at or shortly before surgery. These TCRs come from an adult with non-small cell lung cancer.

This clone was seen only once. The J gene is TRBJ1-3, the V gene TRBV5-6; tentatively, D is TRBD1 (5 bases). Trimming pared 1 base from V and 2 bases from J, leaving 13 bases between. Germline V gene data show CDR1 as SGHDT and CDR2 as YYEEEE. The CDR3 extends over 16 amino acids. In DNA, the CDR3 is TGTGCCAGCAGCTTGATAGGGGTGGCGGCTGGAAACACCATATATTTT. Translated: CASSLIGVAAGNTIYF.

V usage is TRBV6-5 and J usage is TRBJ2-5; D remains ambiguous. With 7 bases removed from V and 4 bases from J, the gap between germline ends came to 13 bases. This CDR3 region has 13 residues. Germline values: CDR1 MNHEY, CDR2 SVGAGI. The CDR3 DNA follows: TGTGCCAGCAAGGCGAGGCGCGGAGAGACCCAGTACTTC. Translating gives CASKARRGETQYF.

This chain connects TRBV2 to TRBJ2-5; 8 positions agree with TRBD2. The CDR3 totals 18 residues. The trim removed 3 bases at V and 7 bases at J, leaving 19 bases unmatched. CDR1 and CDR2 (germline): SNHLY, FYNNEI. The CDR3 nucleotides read TGTGCCAGCAGTGATTCGCGTGTCGGGGGGGGTCTAGTAAGGACCCAGTACTTC. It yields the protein CASSDSRVGGGLVRTQYF.

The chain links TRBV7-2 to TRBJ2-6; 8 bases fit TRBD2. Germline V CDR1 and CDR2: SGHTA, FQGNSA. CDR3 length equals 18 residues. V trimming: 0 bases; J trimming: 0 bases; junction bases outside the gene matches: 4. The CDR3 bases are TGTGCCAGCAGCTTAGCTCGGGAGGGGGTCTCTGGGGCCAACGTCCTGACTTTC. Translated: CASSLAREGVSGANVLTF. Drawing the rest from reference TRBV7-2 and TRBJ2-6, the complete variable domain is GAGVSQSPSNKVTEKGKDVELRCDPISGHTALYWYRQSLGQGLEFLIYFQGNSAPDKSGLPSDRFSAERTGGSVSTLTIQRTQQEDSAVYLCASSLAREGVSGANVLTFGAGSRLTVL.

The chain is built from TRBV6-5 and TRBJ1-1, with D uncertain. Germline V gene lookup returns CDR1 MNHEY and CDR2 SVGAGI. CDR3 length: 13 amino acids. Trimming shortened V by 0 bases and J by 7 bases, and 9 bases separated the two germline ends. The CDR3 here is CASSYSRTREAFF. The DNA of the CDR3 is TGTGCCAGCAGTTACTCAAGGACCCGTGAAGCTTTCTTT.

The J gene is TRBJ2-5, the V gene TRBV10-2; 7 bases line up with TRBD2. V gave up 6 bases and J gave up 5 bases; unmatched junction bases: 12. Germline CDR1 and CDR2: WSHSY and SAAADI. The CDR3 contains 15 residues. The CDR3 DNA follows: TGCGCCAGCAGCCAATCCTTAGCGGGCCGGGAGACCCAGTACTTC. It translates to CASSQSLAGRETQYF.

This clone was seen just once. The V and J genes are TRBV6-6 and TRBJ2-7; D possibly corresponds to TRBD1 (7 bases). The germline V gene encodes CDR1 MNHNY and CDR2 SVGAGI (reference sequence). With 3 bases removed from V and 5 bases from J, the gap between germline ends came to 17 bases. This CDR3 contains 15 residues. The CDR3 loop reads CASSYRQGGIDEQYF. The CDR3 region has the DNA TGTGCCAGCAGTTATAGGCAGGGGGGTATCGACGAGCAGTACTTC.

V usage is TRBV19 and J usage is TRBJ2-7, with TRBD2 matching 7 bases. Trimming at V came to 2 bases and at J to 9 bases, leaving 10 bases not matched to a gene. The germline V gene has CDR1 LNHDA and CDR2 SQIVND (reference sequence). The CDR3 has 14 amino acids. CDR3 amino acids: CASSISSAGRGQYF. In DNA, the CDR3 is TGTGCCAGTAGTATATCCTCAGCGGGAAGGGGGCAGTACTTC.

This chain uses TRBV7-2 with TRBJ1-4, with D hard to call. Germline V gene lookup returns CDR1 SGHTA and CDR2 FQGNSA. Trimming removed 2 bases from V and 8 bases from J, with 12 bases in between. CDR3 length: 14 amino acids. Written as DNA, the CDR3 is TGTGCCAGCAGCTTATCGGGTTCCGAGGAAAAACTGTTTTTT. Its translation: CASSLSGSEEKLFF.

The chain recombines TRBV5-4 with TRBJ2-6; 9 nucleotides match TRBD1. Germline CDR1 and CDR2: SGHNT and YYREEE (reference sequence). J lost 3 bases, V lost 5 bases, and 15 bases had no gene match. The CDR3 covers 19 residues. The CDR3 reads CASRLQTGTGHFGANVLTF. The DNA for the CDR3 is TGTGCCAGCAGATTACAGACCGGGACAGGGCATTTTGGGGCCAACGTCCTGACTTTC.

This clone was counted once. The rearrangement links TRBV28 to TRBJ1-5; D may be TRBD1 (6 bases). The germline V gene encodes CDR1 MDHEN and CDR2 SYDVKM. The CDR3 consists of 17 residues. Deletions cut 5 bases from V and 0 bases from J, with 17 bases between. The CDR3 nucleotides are TGTGCCAGCAGTGGGACAACCCCAGTTTATAGCAATCAGCCCCAGCATTTT. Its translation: CASSGTTPVYSNQPQHF.

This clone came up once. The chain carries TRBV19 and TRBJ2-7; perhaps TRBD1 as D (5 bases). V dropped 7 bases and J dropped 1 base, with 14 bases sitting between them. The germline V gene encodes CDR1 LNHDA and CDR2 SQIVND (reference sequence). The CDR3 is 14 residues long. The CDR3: CASTKWGSSYEQYF. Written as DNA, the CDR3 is TGTGCCAGTACCAAATGGGGCAGTTCCTACGAGCAGTACTTC.

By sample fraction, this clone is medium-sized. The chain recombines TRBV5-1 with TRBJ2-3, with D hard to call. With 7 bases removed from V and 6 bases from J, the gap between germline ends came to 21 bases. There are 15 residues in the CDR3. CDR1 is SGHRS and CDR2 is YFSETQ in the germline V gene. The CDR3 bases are TGCGCCAGCGGAGCTTTGGTAGGTGTTACGGATACGCAGTATTTT. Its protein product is CASGALVGVTDTQYF.

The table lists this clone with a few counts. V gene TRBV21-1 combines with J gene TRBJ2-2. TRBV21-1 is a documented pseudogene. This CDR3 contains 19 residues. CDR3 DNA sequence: TGTGCCAGCAGCAAAGATAGGGTTATACAAGACCCGAACACCGGGGAGCTGTTTTTT. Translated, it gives CASSKDRVIQDPNTGELFF.

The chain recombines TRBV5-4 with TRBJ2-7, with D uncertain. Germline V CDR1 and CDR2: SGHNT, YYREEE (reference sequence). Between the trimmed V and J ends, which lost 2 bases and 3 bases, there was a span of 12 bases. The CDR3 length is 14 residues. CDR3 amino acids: CASSLSPSNYEQYF. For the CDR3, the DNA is TGTGCCAGCAGCTTATCCCCAAGCAACTACGAGCAGTACTTC.

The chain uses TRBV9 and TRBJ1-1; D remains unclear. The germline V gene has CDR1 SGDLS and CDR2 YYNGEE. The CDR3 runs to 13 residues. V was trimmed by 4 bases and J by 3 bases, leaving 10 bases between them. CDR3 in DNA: TGTGCCAGCAGCCCGTTTGTAGACACTGAAGCTTTCTTT. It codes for CASSPFVDTEAFF.

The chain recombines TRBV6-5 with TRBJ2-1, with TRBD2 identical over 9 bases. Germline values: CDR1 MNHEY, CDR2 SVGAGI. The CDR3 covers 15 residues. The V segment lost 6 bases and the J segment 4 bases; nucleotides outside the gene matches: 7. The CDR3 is CASSLLAGRYNEQFF. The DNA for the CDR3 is TGTGCCAGCAGCCTACTAGCGGGTCGATACAATGAGCAGTTCTTC.

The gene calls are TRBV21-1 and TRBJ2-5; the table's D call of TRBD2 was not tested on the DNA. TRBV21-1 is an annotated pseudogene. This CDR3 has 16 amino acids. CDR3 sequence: CASSSPFEPYGETQYF. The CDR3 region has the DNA TGTGCCAGCAGCTCCCCTTTCGAGCCTTACGGGGAGACCCAGTACTTC.

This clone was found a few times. CDR3 residues: CSTRTSLAYEQYF. The DNA of the CDR3 is TGCAGCACTAGGACTAGCCTGGCCTACGAGCAGTACTTC. The chain couples TRBV29-1 to TRBJ2-7, with 8 bases matching TRBD2. V dropped 8 bases and J dropped 2; count of bases not matched to a gene: 8. The CDR3 covers 13 residues. The germline V gene encodes CDR1 SQVTM and CDR2 ANQGSEA.

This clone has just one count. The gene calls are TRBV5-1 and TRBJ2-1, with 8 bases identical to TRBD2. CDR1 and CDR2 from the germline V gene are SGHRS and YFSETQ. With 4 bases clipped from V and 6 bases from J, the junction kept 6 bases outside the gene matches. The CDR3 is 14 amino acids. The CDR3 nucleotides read TGCGCCAGCAGCGAAACTAGCGGATTCAATGAGCAGTTCTTC. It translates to CASSETSGFNEQFF.

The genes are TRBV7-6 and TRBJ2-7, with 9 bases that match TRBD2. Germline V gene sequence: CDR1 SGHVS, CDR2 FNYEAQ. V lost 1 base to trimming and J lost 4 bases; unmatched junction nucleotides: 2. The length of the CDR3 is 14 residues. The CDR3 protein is CASSLVAGAYEQYF. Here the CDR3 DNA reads TGTGCCAGCAGCTTAGTAGCGGGAGCTTACGAGCAGTACTTC.

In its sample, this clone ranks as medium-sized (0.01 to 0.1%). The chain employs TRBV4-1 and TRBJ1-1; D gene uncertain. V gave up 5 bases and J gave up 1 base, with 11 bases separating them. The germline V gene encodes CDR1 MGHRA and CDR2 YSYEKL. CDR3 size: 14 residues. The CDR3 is CASSFYDWNTEAFF. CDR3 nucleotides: TGCGCCAGCAGCTTTTATGACTGGAACACTGAAGCTTTCTTT.

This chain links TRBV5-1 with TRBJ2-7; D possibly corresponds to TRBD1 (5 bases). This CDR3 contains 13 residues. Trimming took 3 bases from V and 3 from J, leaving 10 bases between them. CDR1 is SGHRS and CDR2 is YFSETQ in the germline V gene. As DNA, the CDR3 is TGCGCCAGCAGCTGGCGTCAGGGCTACGAGCAGTACTTC. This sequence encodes CASSWRQGYEQYF.

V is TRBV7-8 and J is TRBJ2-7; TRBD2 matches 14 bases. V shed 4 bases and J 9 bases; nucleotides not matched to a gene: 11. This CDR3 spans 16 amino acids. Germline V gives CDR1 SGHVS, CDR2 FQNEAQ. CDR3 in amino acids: CASSWGLAGDPTVQYF. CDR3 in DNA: TGTGCCAGCAGCTGGGGACTAGCGGGGGACCCTACGGTGCAGTACTTC.